The clone carrying this T cell receptor (beta chain) was seen only a few times. The data stem from a study of blood T cell repertoires in COVID-19. The study assigned cohorts using participant-reported clinical history. Two negative PCRs, clearance, or symptom resolution characterized the recovered Cohort 3 donors. Authors' analysis steps: Amplified reference gene primers provided the basis for estimating nucleated cell counts. The table came from immunoSEQ multiplex PCR; TCRdb's copy has only in-frame clones and leaves some out. That table supplies the V and J calls and clone size; D and trimming were determined from the DNA. The sample comprises about 220,000 clones, about four fifths of which are singletons, and 6.8% rests with the top ten. This sequence originates from a woman between 40 and 50 years old who had recovered from COVID-19. The sequencing sample was made of PBMCs or T cells enriched from blood (not recorded which).

The CDR3 reads CASSQVQGNTGELFF. In DNA form, the CDR3 reads TGTGCCAGCAGCCAAGTCCAGGGGAACACCGGGGAGCTGTTTTTT. The chain couples TRBV14 to TRBJ2-2, with D possibly matching TRBD1 (5 bases). Trimming removed 1 base from V and 1 base from J, with 7 bases in between. Germline CDR1 SGHDN, CDR2 FVKESK. CDR3 length equals 15 residues.